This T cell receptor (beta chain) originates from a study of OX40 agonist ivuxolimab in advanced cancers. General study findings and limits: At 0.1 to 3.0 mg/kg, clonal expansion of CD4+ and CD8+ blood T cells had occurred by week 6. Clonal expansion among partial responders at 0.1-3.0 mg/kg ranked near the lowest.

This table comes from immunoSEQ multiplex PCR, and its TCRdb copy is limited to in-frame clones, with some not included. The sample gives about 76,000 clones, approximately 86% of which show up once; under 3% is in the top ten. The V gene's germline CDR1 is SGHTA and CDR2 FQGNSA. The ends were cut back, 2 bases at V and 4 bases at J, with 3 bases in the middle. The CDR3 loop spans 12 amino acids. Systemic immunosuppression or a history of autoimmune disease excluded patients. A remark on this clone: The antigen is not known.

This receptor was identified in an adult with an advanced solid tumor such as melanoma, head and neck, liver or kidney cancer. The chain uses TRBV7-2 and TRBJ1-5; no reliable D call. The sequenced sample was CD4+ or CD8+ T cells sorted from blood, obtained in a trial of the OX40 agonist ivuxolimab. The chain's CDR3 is CASSLQNQPQHF. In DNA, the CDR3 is TGTGCCAGCAGCTTACAAAATCAGCCCCAGCATTTT.